This T cell receptor beta chain was identified during a study of molecular identifiers for immune sequencing clone quantification. The study, taken as a whole, reports: Identical barcode-sharing TCR molecules could lead to underestimated sizes for highly expanded clones.

TCRdb ran MiXCR on the PCR reads and lists one entry per CDR3 protein. The profile shows fewer than 350,000 distinct CDR3 sequences, about a fifth of them singletons. This clonotype was detected ten times or more. Antigen specificity is unknown. Sequenced material: naive CD8+ T cells from blood, with Jurkat cell RNA spiked in. Subset: FACS-sorted CD8+CD4-CCR7+CD45RA+ naive T cells. This TCR derives from a human donor in good health. Some libraries in this study had Jurkat cell RNA spiked in.

The CDR3: CASSFGSAGELFF. CDR3 sequence (DNA): TGTGCCAGTAGTTTTGGGTCCGCCGGGGAGCTGTTTTTT. The chain employs TRBV19 and TRBJ2-2; D uncertain. Trimming pared 5 bases from V and 6 bases from J, leaving 10 bases between. This CDR3 has 13 residues. Germline CDR1 is LNHDA and CDR2 is SQIVND (reference sequence). Full variable domain (missing parts from reference TRBV19 and TRBJ2-2): DGGITQSPKYLFRKEGQNVTLSCEQNLNHDAMYWYRQDPGQGLRLIYYSQIVNDFQKGDIAEGYSVSREKKESFPLTVTSAQKNPTAFYLCASSFGSAGELFFGEGSRLTVL.